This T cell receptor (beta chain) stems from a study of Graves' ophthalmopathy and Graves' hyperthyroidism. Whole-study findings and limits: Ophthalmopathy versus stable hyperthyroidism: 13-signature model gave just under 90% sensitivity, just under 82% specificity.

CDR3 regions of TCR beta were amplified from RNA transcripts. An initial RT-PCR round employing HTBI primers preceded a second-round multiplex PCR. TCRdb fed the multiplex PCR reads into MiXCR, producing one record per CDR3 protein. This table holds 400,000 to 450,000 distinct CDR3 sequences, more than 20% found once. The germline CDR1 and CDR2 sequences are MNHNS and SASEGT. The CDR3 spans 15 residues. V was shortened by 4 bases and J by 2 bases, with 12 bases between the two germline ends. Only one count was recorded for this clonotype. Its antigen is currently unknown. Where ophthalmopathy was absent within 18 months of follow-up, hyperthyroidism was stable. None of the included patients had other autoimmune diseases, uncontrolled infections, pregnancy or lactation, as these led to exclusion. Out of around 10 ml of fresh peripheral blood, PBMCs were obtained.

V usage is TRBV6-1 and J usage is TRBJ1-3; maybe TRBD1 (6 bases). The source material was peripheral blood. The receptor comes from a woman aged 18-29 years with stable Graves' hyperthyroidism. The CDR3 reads CASSGQTGPGNTIYF. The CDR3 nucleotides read TGTGCCAGCAGTGGGCAGACAGGCCCTGGAAACACCATATATTTT.